The source of this TCR beta chain is a study of lymphopenia after photon versus proton radiotherapy (dated by TCRdb to the late 2010s). Context from the whole study: The immunological effects of photon versus proton radiation therapy were compared in patients with gastrointestinal tumors who developed high-grade lymphopenia. A cohort of about 22 patients with gastrointestinal tumors who received either photon or proton therapy and subsequently developed lymphopenia was included. The study was designed to characterize how the impact on the immune system differs between the two radiation modalities.

The method was the immunoSEQ multiplex PCR assay. Alongside multiparametric flow cytometry, deep sequencing of rearranged TCR beta loci was used to profile the T cell repertoires. In its TCRdb copy, this immuneACCESS table keeps in-frame sequences only and misses some clones. Where compared with another copy, unresolved V genes explain less than half of these, and the others have no known cause. The table for this sample lists around 13,000 clones; 82% of them were counted only once. Of the sample, 25% to 30% falls within the top ten clones. This clone was seen a single time. Its recognized antigen is unknown. Base-call qualities are not available, and no considerably larger clone is one nucleotide away. Including cysteine and phenylalanine, the CDR3 has 15 amino acids. Only the CDR3 region is kept as DNA, spanning 45 bases read in frame from base 1. Trimming takes 5 bases from V and 2 bases from J, and the germline ends sit 17 bases apart. CDR1 and CDR2 (SGHRS, YFSETQ) derive from the germline V gene.

Results the study describes overall, beyond this receptor: Proton-treated patients stayed relatively stable during treatment, while photon-treated patients lost naive T cells and TCR diversity and gained effector/memory populations. The survival association was examined only in patients who died, and the authors described better survival with proton therapy as a possibility, not as a demonstrated result. Across the cohort, an inverse correlation was found between a larger post-nadir drop in TCR diversity and overall survival time among patients who died. Once the lymphocyte count had reached its nadir, the repertoires of photon-treated patients showed oligoclonal expansion, particularly of CD8+ Temra cells, and this expansion drove the decline in diversity.

The V and J segments used are TRBV5-1 and TRBJ2-7, with an unclear D gene assignment. Specimen: peripheral blood, collected from a patient treated with photon-based radiotherapy. The sequence came from a man over 45 with gastric cancer. The CDR3 region: CASRRNQAPTYEQYF. The sequenced DNA: TGCGCCAGCAGACGGAACCAGGCTCCCACCTACGAGCAGTACTTC.